This note documents a single TCR beta chain sequence. What it recognizes is unknown. This sample stems from a study of cytomegalovirus exposure and HLA in healthy donors. The overall study: Genetic ancestry analysis placed approximately 78% of the 410 or so donors that were genotyped in the Caucasian-associated cluster.

Use of 60 Vbeta and 13 Jbeta primers characterized the PCR. Produced via immunoSEQ multiplex PCR; TCRdb's table is partial and in-frame only. The sample holds about 120,000 clones, over 60% seen once. V lost 5 bases, J lost 2 bases, and 3 bases stayed unmatched. The germline V gene has CDR1 LNHDA and CDR2 SQIVND (reference sequence). The CDR3 runs to 14 residues. Findings of the study overall: After further analysis at a later stage, roughly 16,000 TCR beta sequences were associated with HLA alleles at 0.05 false discovery rate. Indistinguishable V segments, including TRBV6-2 and TRBV6-3, were excluded.

V and J are TRBV19 and TRBJ1-1; TRBD1 aligns across 9 bases. The TCR originated in a woman in her 30s in good health and CMV-seropositive. The sequenced material came from PBMCs. CDR3 in amino acids: CASSPTGGNTEAFF. The DNA for the CDR3 is TGTGCCAGTAGTCCGACAGGGGGAAACACTGAAGCTTTCTTT. The complete variable domain, with remaining parts taken from reference TRBV19 and TRBJ1-1, reads DGGITQSPKYLFRKEGQNVTLSCEQNLNHDAMYWYRQDPGQGLRLIYYSQIVNDFQKGDIAEGYSVSREKKESFPLTVTSAQKNPTAFYLCASSPTGGNTEAFFGQGTRLTVV.